This paragraph covers one T cell receptor (beta chain) sequence. The target antigen is unknown. These data come from a study of radiation and T cells in renal cell carcinoma. Study conclusions and caveats: No pretreatment tumor biopsies were available for baseline clonotypes.

Time point reported: baseline pretreatment blood. Treatment here: 15 Gy SBRT to primary tumor, nephrectomy 4 weeks later. The tumor was a clear cell renal cell carcinoma. V was trimmed by 1 base and J by 4 bases, leaving 7 bases between them. Per germline, CDR1 SQVTM and CDR2 ANQGSEA. The CDR3 contains 12 residues. Sequencing used immunoSEQ multiplex PCR; TCRdb keeps in-frame clones, though not all of them. In the table there are more than 95,000 clones, roughly 80% of which are singletons. The TCR sequence derives from a woman aged 55-70 years with renal cell carcinoma. The gene calls are TRBV29-1 and TRBJ2-5; weak D call: TRBD2 (6 bases). This material consisted of blood, taken from a patient whose treatment included radiotherapy and nephrectomy. The CDR3 sequence is CSVEGGGETQYF. In DNA form, the CDR3 reads TGCAGCGTTGAAGGGGGAGGAGAGACCCAGTACTTC.